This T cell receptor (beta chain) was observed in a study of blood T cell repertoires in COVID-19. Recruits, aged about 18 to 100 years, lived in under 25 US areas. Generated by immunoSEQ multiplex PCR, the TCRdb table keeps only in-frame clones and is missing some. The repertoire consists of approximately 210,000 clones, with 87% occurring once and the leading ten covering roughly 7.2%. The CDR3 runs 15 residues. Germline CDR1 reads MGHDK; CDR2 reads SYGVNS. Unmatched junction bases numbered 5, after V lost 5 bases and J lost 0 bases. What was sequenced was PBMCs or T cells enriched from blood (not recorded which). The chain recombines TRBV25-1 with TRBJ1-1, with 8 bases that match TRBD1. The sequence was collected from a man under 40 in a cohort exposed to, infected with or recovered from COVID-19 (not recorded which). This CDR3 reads CASSNSRGLNTEAFF. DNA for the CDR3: TGTGCCAGCAGTAATAGCAGGGGGCTGAACACTGAAGCTTTCTTT.